This is a list of T cell receptor beta chains from one sample in a study of early T cells in non-severe SARS-CoV-2 infection. TCRdb passed the 5' RACE reads through MiXCR, listing each CDR3 protein once. This table has about 35,000 distinct CDR3 sequences, approximately 6.9% appearing once. The sequenced material came from whole blood. These receptors were obtained from an adult who was a healthcare worker with PCR-confirmed SARS-CoV-2 infection or an uninfected control (not recorded which). Both conserved end residues are part of each CDR3. D genes are given only for firm matches. For some rows the clone size is stated as once, few or many, or as a class when expanded; others skip it.

d_gene: -; v_gene: TRBV28; j_gene: TRBJ2-5; abundance: -; CDR3nt: TGTGCCAGCAGTTTTGGTGGGCAACGAAGAGCCCAGTACTTC; CDR3aa: CASSFGGQRRAQYF
d_gene: -; v_gene: TRBV5-1; j_gene: TRBJ2-7; abundance: -; CDR3nt: TGCGCCAGCAGCTTGGACCCAGGGTACTACGAGCAGTACTTC; CDR3aa: CASSLDPGYYEQYF
d_gene: -; v_gene: TRBV5-5; j_gene: TRBJ1-2; abundance: many; CDR3nt: TGTGCCAGCAGAAACGCAGGGGACTATGGCTACACCTTC; CDR3aa: CASRNAGDYGYTF
d_gene: -; v_gene: TRBV4-1; j_gene: TRBJ2-3; abundance: many; CDR3nt: TGCGCCAGCGGCCGGACTCAAACGCGGGATACGCAGTATTTT; CDR3aa: CASGRTQTRDTQYF
d_gene: -; v_gene: TRBV27; j_gene: TRBJ2-5; abundance: many; CDR3nt: TGTGCCAGCAGTTTATCCCATAAGGTGGCAGAACAAGAGACCCAGTACTTC; CDR3aa: CASSLSHKVAEQETQYF
d_gene: -; v_gene: TRBV28; j_gene: TRBJ2-3; abundance: many; CDR3nt: TGTGCCAGCAAGAGCACAGATACGCAGTATTTT; CDR3aa: CASKSTDTQYF
d_gene: -; v_gene: TRBV6-1; j_gene: TRBJ2-5; abundance: -; CDR3nt: TGTGCCAGCAGTGCCCAGGGGGGAGGGCCTTCGACCCAGTACTTC; CDR3aa: CASSAQGGGPSTQYF
d_gene: -; v_gene: TRBV7-7; j_gene: TRBJ2-1; abundance: -; CDR3nt: TGTGCTAGCAGCTTAGCGGAACTGGATGAGCAGTTCTTC; CDR3aa: CASSLAELDEQFF
d_gene: -; v_gene: TRBV6-6; j_gene: TRBJ2-5; abundance: few; CDR3nt: TGTGCCAGCAGTTACTCGATCAGCGCTGGGGAGACCCAGTACTTC; CDR3aa: CASSYSISAGETQYF
d_gene: TRBD1; v_gene: TRBV6-5; j_gene: TRBJ1-1; abundance: many; CDR3nt: TGTGCCAGCAGTTACCCCGAACAGGGGTGGGGCACTGAAGCTTTCTTT; CDR3aa: CASSYPEQGWGTEAFF
d_gene: -; v_gene: TRBV20-1; j_gene: TRBJ2-7; abundance: many; CDR3nt: TGCAGTGCTAAACCTAGCGCGTTCTACGAGCAGTACTTC; CDR3aa: CSAKPSAFYEQYF
d_gene: -; v_gene: TRBV12-3/TRBV12-4; j_gene: TRBJ2-3; abundance: many; CDR3nt: -; CDR3aa: CASSTSRTLAYF
d_gene: TRBD2; v_gene: TRBV7-2; j_gene: TRBJ2-5; abundance: few; CDR3nt: TGTGCCAGCAGCTTAGGTACCCCTTCGGGGGGGCAGTACTTC; CDR3aa: CASSLGTPSGGQYF
d_gene: -; v_gene: TRBV20-1; j_gene: TRBJ2-7; abundance: many; CDR3nt: TGCAGTGCTTACAAGGACCGATCCTACGAGCAGTACTTC; CDR3aa: CSAYKDRSYEQYF
d_gene: TRBD1; v_gene: TRBV3-1; j_gene: TRBJ2-1; abundance: -; CDR3nt: TGTGCCAGCAGCCCCGGACAGGGAAGGCACTACAATGAGCAGTTCTTC; CDR3aa: CASSPGQGRHYNEQFF
d_gene: TRBD2; v_gene: TRBV20-1; j_gene: TRBJ2-1; abundance: many; CDR3nt: TGCAGTGCTTCCTGGGGGGGAGAGGTCAATGAGCAGTTCTTC; CDR3aa: CSASWGGEVNEQFF
d_gene: -; v_gene: TRBV10-3; j_gene: TRBJ2-3; abundance: few; CDR3nt: TGTGCCATCAGTTCAGGGTCCCTCGCAGATACGCAGTATTTT; CDR3aa: CAISSGSLADTQYF
d_gene: -; v_gene: TRBV7-9; j_gene: TRBJ2-5; abundance: many; CDR3nt: TGTGCCAGCAGCGCGGCACCTCAAGAGACCCAGTACTTC; CDR3aa: CASSAAPQETQYF
d_gene: -; v_gene: TRBV6-5; j_gene: TRBJ2-2; abundance: medium-sized; CDR3nt: TGTGCCAGCAGTTACCGGGGAGGAACCGGGGAGCTGTTTTTT; CDR3aa: CASSYRGGTGELFF
d_gene: -; v_gene: TRBV29-1; j_gene: TRBJ2-6; abundance: many; CDR3nt: TGCAGCGTTGGAGGGGCTGGGGCCAACGTCCTGACTTTC; CDR3aa: CSVGGAGANVLTF
d_gene: -; v_gene: TRBV28; j_gene: TRBJ1-3; abundance: few; CDR3nt: TGTGCCAGCAGCTTTGTGTTACGCTCTGGAAACACCATATATTTT; CDR3aa: CASSFVLRSGNTIYF
d_gene: TRBD2; v_gene: TRBV3-1; j_gene: TRBJ2-1; abundance: medium-sized; CDR3nt: TGTGCCAGCAGCCAAGAACAGCGGGAGGGCCTTGGTGAGCAGTTCTTC; CDR3aa: CASSQEQREGLGEQFF
d_gene: TRBD2; v_gene: TRBV20-1; j_gene: TRBJ2-7; abundance: few; CDR3nt: TGCAGTGCTCGGGTGGGTAGCGGGAGTGAAGAGCAGTACTTC; CDR3aa: CSARVGSGSEEQYF
d_gene: TRBD2; v_gene: TRBV6-4; j_gene: TRBJ2-1; abundance: many; CDR3nt: TGTGCCAGCAGTGACGGGGTAGCGGGAGTAAACAATGAGCAGTTCTTC; CDR3aa: CASSDGVAGVNNEQFF
d_gene: TRBD1; v_gene: TRBV11-2; j_gene: TRBJ2-7; abundance: many; CDR3nt: TGTGCCAGCAGCTTAGAGGGACAGGGAGGGACGCCCTACGAGCAGTACTTC; CDR3aa: CASSLEGQGGTPYEQYF
d_gene: TRBD2; v_gene: TRBV2; j_gene: TRBJ2-1; abundance: many; CDR3nt: TGTGCCAGCACCGGACTAGCGGGGTATAGGGAGCAGTTCTTC; CDR3aa: CASTGLAGYREQFF
d_gene: TRBD2; v_gene: TRBV4-2; j_gene: TRBJ2-3; abundance: many; CDR3nt: TGTGCCAGCAGCCGCGCCGAGGGAACTAGCGGGGATACGCAGTATTTT; CDR3aa: CASSRAEGTSGDTQYF
d_gene: -; v_gene: TRBV12-3/TRBV12-4; j_gene: TRBJ2-7; abundance: few; CDR3nt: TGTGCCAGTTCGGACAGCTCGAATAAGGGGCAGTACTTC; CDR3aa: CASSDSSNKGQYF
d_gene: -; v_gene: TRBV20-1; j_gene: TRBJ1-1; abundance: many; CDR3nt: TGCAGTGCCCCCGACCCTCCCATGAACACTGAAGCTTTCTTT; CDR3aa: CSAPDPPMNTEAFF
d_gene: TRBD2; v_gene: TRBV5-1; j_gene: TRBJ2-1; abundance: few; CDR3nt: TGCGCCAGCGAATCGACTAGCGGGTACAATGAGCAGTTCTTC; CDR3aa: CASESTSGYNEQFF
d_gene: TRBD2; v_gene: TRBV20-1; j_gene: TRBJ2-7; abundance: -; CDR3nt: TGCAGTGCTAGAACTAGCGGGAGCTACGAGCAGTACTTC; CDR3aa: CSARTSGSYEQYF
d_gene: TRBD2; v_gene: TRBV28; j_gene: TRBJ2-5; abundance: many; CDR3nt: TGTGCCAGCCTAAGGGACTATCAAGAGACCCAGTACTTC; CDR3aa: CASLRDYQETQYF
d_gene: -; v_gene: TRBV20-1; j_gene: TRBJ2-1; abundance: -; CDR3nt: TGCAGTGCCGGTTTTTCGGACGAGCAGTTCTTC; CDR3aa: CSAGFSDEQFF
d_gene: -; v_gene: TRBV27; j_gene: TRBJ1-5; abundance: many; CDR3nt: TGTGCCAGCAGTTTGGCAGGGGCGAACCAGCCCCAGCATTTT; CDR3aa: CASSLAGANQPQHF
d_gene: TRBD2; v_gene: TRBV20-1; j_gene: TRBJ2-7; abundance: many; CDR3nt: TGCAGTGCTGGAAGGGAGACTAGCGACTACGAGCAGTACTTC; CDR3aa: CSAGRETSDYEQYF
d_gene: -; v_gene: TRBV11-2; j_gene: TRBJ1-1; abundance: many; CDR3nt: TGTGCCAGCAGCCCCAGGGGAGGGAATAACACTGAAGCTTTCTTT; CDR3aa: CASSPRGGNNTEAFF
d_gene: -; v_gene: TRBV6-6; j_gene: TRBJ2-3; abundance: few; CDR3nt: TGTGCCAGCAGTCGGAAGGAGGGCACAGATACGCAGTATTTT; CDR3aa: CASSRKEGTDTQYF
d_gene: -; v_gene: TRBV20-1; j_gene: TRBJ2-1; abundance: many; CDR3nt: TGCAGTGCTCCCCCGGGACCAAACAATGAGCAGTTCTTC; CDR3aa: CSAPPGPNNEQFF
d_gene: -; v_gene: TRBV3-1; j_gene: TRBJ2-1; abundance: -; CDR3nt: TGTGCCAGCAGCCAAGGCGCGGGAACCAATGAGCAGTTCTTC; CDR3aa: CASSQGAGTNEQFF
d_gene: TRBD1; v_gene: TRBV7-9; j_gene: TRBJ1-2; abundance: -; CDR3nt: TGTGCCAGCAGCAGGGACAGGGCACTACGTGACTATGGCTACACCTTC; CDR3aa: CASSRDRALRDYGYTF
d_gene: -; v_gene: TRBV3-1; j_gene: TRBJ1-2; abundance: many; CDR3nt: TGTGCCAGCAGCCAAGGGAGACAGTATGGCTACACCTTC; CDR3aa: CASSQGRQYGYTF
d_gene: -; v_gene: TRBV20-1; j_gene: TRBJ1-2; abundance: many; CDR3nt: TGCAGTGACGCGGACGATGGCTACACCTTC; CDR3aa: CSDADDGYTF
d_gene: TRBD1; v_gene: TRBV27; j_gene: TRBJ2-7; abundance: many; CDR3nt: TGTGCCAGCAGTTTATCCCGGACAGGGATCCTTTCCTACGAGCAGTACTTC; CDR3aa: CASSLSRTGILSYEQYF
d_gene: -; v_gene: TRBV10-3; j_gene: TRBJ2-3; abundance: few; CDR3nt: TGTGCCCTCCGCAGCGGCGAGGAGGATACGCAGTATTTT; CDR3aa: CALRSGEEDTQYF
d_gene: TRBD1; v_gene: TRBV6-1; j_gene: TRBJ2-1; abundance: few; CDR3nt: TGTGCCAGCAGTGTACAGGGGGGAACCTACAATGAGCAGTTCTTC; CDR3aa: CASSVQGGTYNEQFF
d_gene: -; v_gene: TRBV20-1; j_gene: TRBJ2-7; abundance: -; CDR3nt: TGCAGTGCTAGCGGATCTTCCTACGAGCAGTACTTC; CDR3aa: CSASGSSYEQYF
d_gene: -; v_gene: TRBV11-2; j_gene: TRBJ2-2; abundance: many; CDR3nt: -; CDR3aa: CASSPGSPGSCFF
d_gene: TRBD1; v_gene: TRBV6-6; j_gene: TRBJ1-5; abundance: few; CDR3nt: TGTGCCAGCAGTTACGTGACAGGGGGCTTTCAGCCCCAGCATTTT; CDR3aa: CASSYVTGGFQPQHF